The next 3 T cell receptor beta chains were all read from a single sample in a study of CD8 T cells in ankylosing spondylitis. TCRdb passed the 5' RACE reads through MiXCR, listing each CDR3 protein once. Altogether 450,000 to 550,000 distinct CDR3 sequences are present, over 4% being singletons, with the ten largest covering roughly 3.2%. Regarding the study as a whole: A TCR beta motif of eight or nine highly homologous variants seemed to mark ankylosing spondylitis blood.

These receptors have no identified antigens. Sample: blood, either unsorted or a sorted T cell fraction (not recorded which). The receptors stem from a male donor with ankylosing spondylitis.

There are many counts of this clonotype. The rearrangement uses TRBV18 and TRBJ2-1; D possibly corresponds to TRBD1 (5 bases). This CDR3 has 14 amino acids. Germline V gives CDR1 KGHSH, CDR2 LQKENI. DNA of the CDR3: TGTGCTTTCACCGGCACAGGAATAGGGAATGAGCAGTTCTTC. Protein product: CAFTGTGIGNEQFF.

At least ten counts were recorded for this clonotype. The chain combines TRBV24-1 with TRBJ2-2, with D unresolved. This CDR3 has 13 residues. CDR1 is KGHDR and CDR2 is SFDVKD in the germline V gene. Trimming removed 4 bases at V and 4 bases at J, with 6 bases between. CDR3: CATSEIRTGELFF. The CDR3, as DNA: TGTGCCACCAGTGAGATCCGCACCGGGGAGCTGTTTTTT.

This clonotype came up many times. The J gene is TRBJ1-1, the V gene TRBV7-2; unclear D gene. This CDR3 spans 13 amino acids. Deletions cut 5 bases from V and 1 base from J, with 8 bases between. Germline CDR1 and CDR2: SGHTA and FQGNSA. For the CDR3, the DNA is TGTGCCAGCAGCGCGGAGAGGAACACTGAAGCTTTCTTT. It is translated as CASSAERNTEAFF.